This record covers a single T cell receptor (beta chain). Original processing methods: Nucleated cell counts were estimated from reference gene primer amplification. Produced via immunoSEQ multiplex PCR; TCRdb's table is partial and in-frame only. That table gives V, J and clone size, and the DNA gave D and trimming. The sample shows hundreds of thousands of clones, approximately 85% of them seen only once. These data are taken from a study of blood T cell repertoires in COVID-19. The CDR3 runs to 13 residues. CDR1 and CDR2 from the germline V gene are LNHDA and SQIVND (reference sequence). V was pared by 8 bases and J by 3 bases, with 7 bases of the junction left unmatched.

The rearrangement uses TRBV19 and TRBJ2-7; TRBD1 agrees at 7 bases. The source of this sequence is a human donor in a cohort sampled during active COVID-19. Sequenced sample: peripheral blood. The DNA for the CDR3 is TGTGCCAGTGCCTGGACAGGAAACTACGAGCAGTACTTC. It codes for CASAWTGNYEQYF.